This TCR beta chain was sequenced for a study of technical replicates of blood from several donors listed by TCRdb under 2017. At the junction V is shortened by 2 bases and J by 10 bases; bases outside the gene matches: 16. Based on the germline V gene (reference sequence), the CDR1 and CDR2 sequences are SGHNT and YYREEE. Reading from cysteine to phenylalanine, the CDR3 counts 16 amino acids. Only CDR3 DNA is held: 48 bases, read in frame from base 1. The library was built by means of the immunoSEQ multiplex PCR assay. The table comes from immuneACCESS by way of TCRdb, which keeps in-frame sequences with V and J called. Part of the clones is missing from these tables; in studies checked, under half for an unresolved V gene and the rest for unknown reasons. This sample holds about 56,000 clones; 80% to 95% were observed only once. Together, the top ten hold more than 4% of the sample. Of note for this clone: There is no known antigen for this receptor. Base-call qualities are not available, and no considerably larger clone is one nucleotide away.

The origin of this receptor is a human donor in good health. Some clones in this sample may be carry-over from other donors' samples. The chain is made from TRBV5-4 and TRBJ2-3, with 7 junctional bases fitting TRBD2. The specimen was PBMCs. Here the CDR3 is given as CASSLVGLRLTRSQYF. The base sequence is TGTGCCAGCAGCTTAGTGGGACTAAGACTTACGAGATCGCAGTATTTT.